A selection of T cell receptor beta chains follows, all from one sample in a study of graft-versus-host responses after intestinal transplantation. Measured with immunoSEQ multiplex PCR; TCRdb has only the in-frame clones, and not every one. The sample holds roughly 100,000 clones, roughly 84% seen once. These receptors' targets are unknown. This specimen was unstimulated CD4+ T cells sorted from spleen or lymph node cells, taken before intestinal transplant. The receptors originated from a human donor who received an intestinal transplant. Each CDR3 is given with its conserved first and last residue. A D gene is named only where the DNA matches it firmly. A row's size may be missing; if present it is once, few, many or a size class.

CDR3 protein | CDR3 DNA | D gene | V gene | clone size | J gene
CASSLVFHNYEQYF | TGTGCCAGCAGCTTGGTGTTTCACAACTACGAGCAGTACTTC | . | TRBV5-5 | . | TRBJ2-7
CASGGGAALGQETQYF | TGTGCTAGTGGGGGGGGAGCCGCTCTCGGCCAAGAGACCCAGTACTTC | . | TRBV12-5 | . | TRBJ2-5
CASSITGDQPQHF | TGTGCCAGTAGTATAACAGGAGATCAGCCCCAGCATTTT | . | TRBV19 | . | TRBJ1-5
CASSQVKGAKENQPQHF | TGCGCCAGCAGCCAAGTAAAAGGGGCCAAGGAAAATCAGCCCCAGCATTTT | . | TRBV4-1 | . | TRBJ1-5
CASSYQGGTGELFF | TGTGCCAGCAGCTATCAGGGAGGGACCGGGGAGCTGTTTTTT | TRBD2 | TRBV5-4 | . | TRBJ2-2
CASALESGNTGELFF | TGTGCTAGTGCTCTCGAGAGCGGGAACACCGGGGAGCTGTTTTTT | . | TRBV12-5 | . | TRBJ2-2
CASSESGSTDTQYF | TGCGCCAGCAGTGAGTCCGGCAGCACAGATACGCAGTATTTT | . | TRBV10-1 | . | TRBJ2-3
CASSVVDGAMFF | TGTGCCAGCAGCGTAGTAGATGGGGCGATGTTTTTT | . | TRBV9 | . | TRBJ2-2
CASSVALGREGQETQYF | TGTGCCAGCAGCGTAGCTTTAGGGCGGGAGGGCCAAGAGACCCAGTACTTC | TRBD2 | TRBV9 | . | TRBJ2-5
CASSPLGPTRPTDTQYF | TGTGCCAGCTCACCACTCGGTCCCACCCGTCCCACAGATACGCAGTATTTT | . | TRBV18 | . | TRBJ2-3
CASSSTGARYNSPLHF | TGTGCCAGCAGCTCTACAGGGGCGAGGTATAATTCACCCCTCCACTTT | TRBD1 | TRBV13 | few | TRBJ1-6
CSVPASGSHEQFF | TGCAGCGTTCCTGCTAGCGGGAGCCATGAGCAGTTCTTC | TRBD2 | TRBV29-1 | . | TRBJ2-1
CASSYSGADTQYF | TGTGCCAGCAGTTACTCGGGTGCAGATACGCAGTATTTT | . | TRBV6-5 | . | TRBJ2-3
CASSARRAYEQYF | TGTGCCAGCAGTGCCAGGAGGGCCTACGAGCAGTACTTC | . | TRBV6-1 | . | TRBJ2-7
CASSQRSAGFGGELFF | TGTGCCAGCAGCCAAAGGTCAGCCGGTTTTGGCGGGGAGCTGTTTTTT | . | TRBV14 | . | TRBJ2-2
CASSTNKGEEGYTF | TGCGCCAGCAGCACGAACAAGGGAGAGGAAGGCTACACCTTC | . | TRBV5-1 | . | TRBJ1-2
CASSLGQGGRNTIYF | TGTGCCAGCAGCCTGGGACAGGGTGGGAGAAACACCATATATTTT | TRBD1 | TRBV5-6 | . | TRBJ1-3
CASSLVVASGGALETQYF | TGTGCCAGCAGCTTGGTGGTCGCTAGCGGGGGGGCCCTCGAGACCCAGTACTTC | TRBD2 | TRBV5-6 | . | TRBJ2-5